The 20 T cell receptor beta chains in this list originate from one sample, sequenced in a study of blood T cell repertoires in COVID-19. Clones were sequenced by immunoSEQ multiplex PCR, and TCRdb holds only the in-frame ones, with some missing. The repertoire holds 430,000 or so clones, with approximately 90% as singletons. Material: peripheral blood. These receptors were collected from a man aged 18 to 29 with COVID-19, enrolled during active disease.

The rearrangement links TRBV7-9 to TRBJ1-1; 9 nucleotides line up with TRBD1. Looked up from germline, CDR1 is SEHNR and CDR2 is FQNEAQ (reference sequence). V lost 5 bases and J lost 9; bases outside the gene matches: 7. CDR3 size: 13 residues. The CDR3 nucleotides are TGTGCCAGCAGCATCTCCGGGACAGGGAAAGCTTTCTTT. It yields the protein CASSISGTGKAFF.

This chain uses TRBV6-4 with TRBJ1-6, with 7 positions matching TRBD1. Germline trimming cut 8 bases from V and 5 bases from J; bases unmatched to any gene: 6. The length of the CDR3 is 14 residues. CDR1 is MRHNA, CDR2 SNTAGT, per germline. The CDR3 reads CASSQTGNNSPLHF. The DNA for the CDR3 is TGTGCCAGCTCACAGACAGGGAATAATTCACCCCTCCACTTT.

V is TRBV14 and J is TRBJ2-5; TRBD2 matches at 7 bases. The CDR3 has 18 residues. J lost 2 bases, V lost 4 bases, and 16 bases had no gene match. Per germline, CDR1 SGHDN and CDR2 FVKESK. The chain's CDR3 is CASSRAGTNRKWQETQYF. The CDR3 nucleotides are TGTGCCAGCAGCCGGGCCGGGACTAATAGAAAATGGCAAGAGACCCAGTACTTC.

In its sample, this clone was seen once. The V gene is TRBV9, the J gene TRBJ1-2; D is ambiguous. Trimming cost V 4 bases and J 5 bases, with 15 bases left between them. The CDR3 covers 14 residues. Looked up from germline, CDR1 is SGDLS and CDR2 is YYNGEE. The DNA for the CDR3 is TGTGCCAGCAGCCCGGGAGGGAGGATGTATGGCTACACCTTC. This translates into CASSPGGRMYGYTF.

The genes are TRBV7-3 and TRBJ1-1; 7 bases fit TRBD1. The CDR3 runs to 15 residues. The V and J ends lost 2 bases and 5 bases, in that order; junction bases with no gene match: 8. Germline lookup yields CDR1 SGHTA and CDR2 FQGTGA. The CDR3 region is CASSLDRALGTEAFF. The DNA for the CDR3 is TGTGCCAGCAGCTTAGACAGGGCCCTCGGAACTGAAGCTTTCTTT.

The V call is TRBV7-8, the J call TRBJ1-6, with TRBD1 matching 8 bases. The CDR3 is 15 residues long. The germline V gene encodes CDR1 SGHVS and CDR2 FQNEAQ. The V segment lost 1 base and the J segment 7 bases; nucleotides outside the gene matches: 3. The CDR3 spells CASSLEGQANSPLHF. The CDR3 DNA is TGTGCCAGCAGCTTAGAGGGACAGGCAAATTCACCCCTCCACTTT.

V is TRBV6-5 and J is TRBJ2-7; D is perhaps TRBD1 (5 bases). With 7 bases removed from V and 3 bases from J, the gap between germline ends came to 10 bases. The CDR3 sequence is 12 residues long. CDR1 and CDR2 (germline): MNHEY, SVGAGI. CDR3 bases: TGTGCCAGCACCAGACAGAACTACGAGCAGTACTTC. It yields the protein CASTRQNYEQYF.

The rearrangement links TRBV25-1 to TRBJ2-7; D perhaps matches TRBD2 (6 bases). Germline assignment: CDR1 MGHDK and CDR2 SYGVNS. This CDR3 comprises 13 residues. Trimming left V 6 bases short and J 4 bases short, with 13 bases between. CDR3 DNA: TGTGCCAGCAGCCTCGTCGGGACTTACGAGCAGTACTTC. Translation gives CASSLVGTYEQYF.

The genes are TRBV19 and TRBJ2-7; tentative D call: TRBD1 (5 bases). Germline V gene sequence: CDR1 LNHDA, CDR2 SQIVND (reference sequence). V lost 5 bases and J lost 7, with 15 bases in between. The CDR3 runs to 13 residues. CDR3 protein: CASSGQGPGEQYF. CDR3 bases: TGTGCCAGTAGTGGCCAGGGCCCTGGGGAGCAGTACTTC. The whole variable domain, filled in from reference TRBV19 and TRBJ2-7, reads DGGITQSPKYLFRKEGQNVTLSCEQNLNHDAMYWYRQDPGQGLRLIYYSQIVNDFQKGDIAEGYSVSREKKESFPLTVTSAQKNPTAFYLCASSGQGPGEQYFGPGTRLTVT.

V usage is TRBV14 and J usage is TRBJ1-2; no reliable D call. There are 14 residues in the CDR3. Trimming took off 0 bases at V and 5 bases at J, with 10 bases between the two ends. CDR1 is SGHDN, CDR2 FVKESK, per germline. The CDR3 DNA follows: TGTGCCAGCAGCCAAGACGTCAGGCTGTATGGCTACACCTTC. Translation gives CASSQDVRLYGYTF.

This clone was counted once. This chain links TRBV10-3 with TRBJ2-2; D is perhaps TRBD2 (6 bases). Germline loops: CDR1 ENHRY, CDR2 SYGVKD. Trimming left V 6 bases short and J 3 bases short, with 23 bases between. CDR3 length equals 18 residues. The CDR3 DNA sequence: TGTGCCATCAGGGGCTGGAGCGGGCAAAGGTCGTACACCGGGGAGCTGTTTTTT. This gives the protein CAIRGWSGQRSYTGELFF.

The V call is TRBV3-1 (or the pseudogene TRBV3-2), the J call TRBJ2-3, with TRBD2 matching over 9 bases. The CDR3 has 16 amino acids. After removal of 4 bases from V and 0 bases from J, the junction contained 5 bases not matched to a gene. Germline CDR1 and CDR2: LGHDT and YNNKEL (reference sequence). CDR3 loop: CASSRVAGASTDTQYF. In DNA, the CDR3 is TGTGCCAGCAGCCGAGTAGCGGGGGCCAGCACAGATACGCAGTATTTT.

V and J are TRBV7-3 and TRBJ1-1; D call uncertain. V lost 3 bases, J lost 3 bases, and 8 bases lay in between. Germline V lookup: CDR1 SGHTA, CDR2 FQGTGA. The CDR3 loop spans 13 amino acids. DNA for the CDR3: TGTGCCAGCAGCTTGTCCCGGGACACTGAAGCTTTCTTT. Protein: CASSLSRDTEAFF.

The V and J genes are TRBV4-1 and TRBJ1-1; D gene uncertain. The CDR3 contains 11 residues. V was clipped by 0 bases and J by 6 bases, with 2 bases between them. Germline V lookup: CDR1 MGHRA, CDR2 YSYEKL. The DNA of the CDR3 is TGCGCCAGCAGCCAAGACTCTGAAGCTTTCTTT. This gives the protein CASSQDSEAFF.

This chain joins TRBV19 and TRBJ1-6; D is possibly TRBD1 (5 bases). The CDR3 has 14 residues. V lost 3 bases and J 10 bases, leaving 13 bases between the germline ends. Germline loops: CDR1 LNHDA, CDR2 SQIVND (reference sequence). The CDR3 reads CASSIGQGGSPLHF. The CDR3 DNA follows: TGTGCCAGTAGTATCGGGCAGGGCGGCTCACCCCTCCACTTT.

The table lists this clone with a few counts. The chain links TRBV6-1 to TRBJ1-4; D perhaps matches TRBD1 (6 bases). This CDR3 spans 15 amino acids. Germline loops: CDR1 MNHNS, CDR2 SASEGT. V gave up 0 bases and J gave up 5 bases, with 10 bases separating them. For the CDR3, the DNA is TGTGCCAGCAGTGAAGCGAGCGGGACAAATGAAAAACTGTTTTTT. Translated: CASSEASGTNEKLFF.

This rearrangement joins TRBV14 to TRBJ2-3; 11 nucleotides line up with TRBD2. The CDR3 totals 15 residues. Germline V CDR1 and CDR2: SGHDN, FVKESK. The J segment lost 0 bases and the V segment lost 4 bases, leaving 0 bases of the junction unmatched. The CDR3 region is CASSRTSGSTDTQYF. CDR3 in DNA: TGTGCCAGCAGCCGGACTAGCGGGAGCACAGATACGCAGTATTTT.

The chain joins TRBV15 to TRBJ1-1; unclear D gene. Per germline, CDR1 LNHNV and CDR2 YYDKDF (reference sequence). The ends were cut back, 3 bases at V and 3 bases at J, with 14 bases in the middle. CDR3 length: 15 residues. CDR3 amino acids: CATSRTLQEDTEAFF. DNA for the CDR3: TGTGCCACCAGCAGGACCCTGCAGGAAGACACTGAAGCTTTCTTT.

This clone has only a few counts. The rearrangement uses TRBV27 and TRBJ2-2; no definite D call. This CDR3 contains 13 residues. The ends were cut back, 6 bases at V and 3 bases at J, with 8 bases in the middle. CDR1 and CDR2 from the germline V gene are MNHEY and SMNVEV (reference sequence). Here the CDR3 reads CASRITDTGELFF. Written as DNA, the CDR3 is TGTGCCAGCAGAATAACAGACACCGGGGAGCTGTTTTTT.

The chain couples TRBV7-9 to TRBJ1-1, with a possible D match to TRBD1 (6 bases). The V end lost 5 bases, the J end lost 1 base, and 8 bases lay between the germline ends. The CDR3 runs 13 residues. The germline gives CDR1 SEHNR, CDR2 FQNEAQ (reference sequence). The CDR3 DNA reads TGTGCCAGCAGCCGGACAGCGAACACTGAAGCTTTCTTT. It yields the protein CASSRTANTEAFF.